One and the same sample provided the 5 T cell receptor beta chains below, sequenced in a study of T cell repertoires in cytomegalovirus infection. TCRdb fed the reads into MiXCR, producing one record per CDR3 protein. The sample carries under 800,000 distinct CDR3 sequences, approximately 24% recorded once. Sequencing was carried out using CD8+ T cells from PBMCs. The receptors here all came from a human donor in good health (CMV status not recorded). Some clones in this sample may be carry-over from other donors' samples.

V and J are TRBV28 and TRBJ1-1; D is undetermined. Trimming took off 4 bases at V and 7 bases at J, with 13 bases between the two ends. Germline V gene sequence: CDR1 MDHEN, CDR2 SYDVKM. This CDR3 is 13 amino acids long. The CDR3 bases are TGTGCCAGCAGTTCTGGGATGGCGAATGAAGCTTTCTTT. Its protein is CASSSGMANEAFF.

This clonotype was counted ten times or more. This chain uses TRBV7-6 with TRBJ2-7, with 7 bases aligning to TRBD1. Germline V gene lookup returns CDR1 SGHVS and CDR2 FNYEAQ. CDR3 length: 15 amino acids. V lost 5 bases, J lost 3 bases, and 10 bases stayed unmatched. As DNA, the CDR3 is TGTGCCAGCAGCCCGCCGACAGGGTTATTCTACGAGCAGTACTTC. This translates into CASSPPTGLFYEQYF.

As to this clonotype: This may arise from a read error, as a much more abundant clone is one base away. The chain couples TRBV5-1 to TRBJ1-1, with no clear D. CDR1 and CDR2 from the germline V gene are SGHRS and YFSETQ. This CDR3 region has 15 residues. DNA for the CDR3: TGCACCAGCAGCTTGGCCGGGGTAGGATACACTGAAGCTTTCTTT. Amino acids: CTSSLAGVGYTEAFF.

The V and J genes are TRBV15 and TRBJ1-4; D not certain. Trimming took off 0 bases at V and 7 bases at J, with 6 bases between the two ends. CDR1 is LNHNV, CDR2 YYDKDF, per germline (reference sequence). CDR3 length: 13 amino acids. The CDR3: CATSRDRGEKLFF. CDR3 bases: TGTGCCACCAGCAGAGACCGGGGTGAAAAACTGTTTTTT.

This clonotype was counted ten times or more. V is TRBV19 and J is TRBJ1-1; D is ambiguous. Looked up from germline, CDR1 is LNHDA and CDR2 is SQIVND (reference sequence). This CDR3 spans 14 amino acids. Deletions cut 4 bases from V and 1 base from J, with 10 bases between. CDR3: CASSRQAPNTEAFF. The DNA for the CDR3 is TGTGCCAGTAGTAGGCAGGCGCCGAACACTGAAGCTTTCTTT.